This T cell receptor (beta chain) was found in a study of cytomegalovirus exposure and HLA in healthy donors. CDR1 and CDR2 from the germline V gene are GTSNPN and SVGIG (reference sequence). The CDR3 totals 17 residues. Trimming removed 2 bases from V and 0 bases from J; junction bases left unmatched: 12. Method: immunoSEQ multiplex PCR; TCRdb's copy keeps in-frame clones and lacks some. The table lists about 120,000 clones, roughly 88% of them singletons. The TCR was taken from a man younger than 35 in good health and CMV-seronegative. The material sequenced was PBMCs. The chain joins TRBV30 to TRBJ1-1; 7 bases are a match to TRBD1. The CDR3 sequence: CAWSPPDRVLMNTEAFF. Here the CDR3 DNA reads TGTGCCTGGAGTCCCCCCGACAGGGTCCTAATGAACACTGAAGCTTTCTTT.